This T cell receptor beta chain was captured in a study of Ad26.COV2.S vaccination and SARS-CoV-2 variants. Germline-derived CDR1 and CDR2 are GTSNPN and SVGIG (reference sequence). This CDR3 contains 11 residues. V shed 3 bases and J shed 7 bases, with 9 bases lying between them. As for treatment: some 20 received Ad26.COV2.S at low or high dose, single or two shots; 5 received placebo; per-sample allocation not given. The study sampled participants on day 63 after the first vaccine or placebo injection. Boston hosted the donor, who was an adult aged 18-55 years. Overall study findings and caveats: Considerable breadth of spike-specific CD8+ and CD4+ T cell responses has reportedly been documented following vaccination. It is possible that the TCR breadth and depth analyses underestimated the total T cell responses. Vaccine and placebo recipients had similar non-spike TCR breadth.

Comments on this clone: The antigen remains undetermined.

Assay: immunoSEQ multiplex PCR; the TCRdb copy retains only in-frame clones and omits some. The table shows 510,000 or so clones, with approximately 88% occurring only once. The chain has TRBV30 and TRBJ1-2; D call uncertain. The receptor was derived from a person aged 18 to 65 who received the Ad26.COV2.S COVID-19 vaccine or a placebo. Here the sequenced sample was peripheral blood, taken in a trial of Ad26.COV2.S vaccine versus placebo. The CDR3 DNA follows: TGTGCCTGGAGATGGGGAAGTGGCTACACCTTC. Translation: CAWRWGSGYTF.